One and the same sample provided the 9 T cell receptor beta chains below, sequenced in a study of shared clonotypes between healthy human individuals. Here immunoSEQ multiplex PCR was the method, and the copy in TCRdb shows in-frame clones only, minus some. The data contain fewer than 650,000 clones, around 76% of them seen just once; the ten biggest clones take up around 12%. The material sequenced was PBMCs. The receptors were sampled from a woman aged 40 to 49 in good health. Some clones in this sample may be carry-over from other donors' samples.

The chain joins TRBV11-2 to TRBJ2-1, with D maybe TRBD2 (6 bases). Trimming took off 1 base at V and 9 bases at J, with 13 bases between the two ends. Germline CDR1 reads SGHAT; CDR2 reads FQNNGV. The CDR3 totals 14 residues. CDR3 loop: CASSLVPGEIEQFF. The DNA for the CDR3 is TGTGCCAGCAGCTTAGTTCCGGGGGAGATTGAGCAGTTCTTC.

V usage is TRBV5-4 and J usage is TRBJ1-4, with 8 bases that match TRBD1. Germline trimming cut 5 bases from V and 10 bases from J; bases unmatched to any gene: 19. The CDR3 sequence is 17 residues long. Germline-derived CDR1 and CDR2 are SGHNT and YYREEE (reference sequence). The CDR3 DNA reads TGTGCCAGCAGTTCCGGGACAGGCTTGTTTTCATCCGGAAAACTGTTTTTT. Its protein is CASSSGTGLFSSGKLFF.

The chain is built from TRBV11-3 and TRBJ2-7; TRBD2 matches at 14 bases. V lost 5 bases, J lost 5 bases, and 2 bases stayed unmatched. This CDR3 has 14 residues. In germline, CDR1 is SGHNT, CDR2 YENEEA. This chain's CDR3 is CASSLGLAGDEQYF. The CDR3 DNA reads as TGTGCCAGCAGCCTGGGACTAGCGGGAGACGAGCAGTACTTC.

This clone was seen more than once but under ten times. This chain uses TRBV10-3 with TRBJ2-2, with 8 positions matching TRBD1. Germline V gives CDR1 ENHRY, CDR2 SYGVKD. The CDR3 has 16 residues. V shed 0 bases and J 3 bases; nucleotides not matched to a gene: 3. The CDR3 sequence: CAISESQGAHTGELFF. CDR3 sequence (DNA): TGTGCCATCAGTGAGTCTCAGGGGGCGCACACCGGGGAGCTGTTTTTT.

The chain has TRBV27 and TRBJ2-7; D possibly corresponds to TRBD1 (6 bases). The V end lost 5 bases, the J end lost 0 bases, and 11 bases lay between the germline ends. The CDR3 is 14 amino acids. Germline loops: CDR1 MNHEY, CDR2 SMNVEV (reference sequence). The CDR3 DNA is TGTGCCAGCAGTAAACAGGGCTACTCCTACGAGCAGTACTTC. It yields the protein CASSKQGYSYEQYF.

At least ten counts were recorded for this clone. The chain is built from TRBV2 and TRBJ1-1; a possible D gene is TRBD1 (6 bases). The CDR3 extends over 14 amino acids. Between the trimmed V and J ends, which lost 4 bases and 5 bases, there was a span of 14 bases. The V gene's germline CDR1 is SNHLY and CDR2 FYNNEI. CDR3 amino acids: CASSVQGWGTEAFF. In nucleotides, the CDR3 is TGTGCCAGCAGTGTACAGGGTTGGGGGACTGAAGCTTTCTTT.

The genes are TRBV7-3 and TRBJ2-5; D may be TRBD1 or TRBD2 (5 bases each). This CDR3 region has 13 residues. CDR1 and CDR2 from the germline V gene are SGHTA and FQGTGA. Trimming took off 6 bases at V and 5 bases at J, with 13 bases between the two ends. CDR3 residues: CASSRDPRETQYF. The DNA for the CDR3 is TGTGCCAGCAGTAGGGACCCTCGGGAGACCCAGTACTTC.

CDR3 loop: CASKPGSRLYNEQFF. CDR3 in DNA: TGTGCCAGCAAACCGGGATCTCGACTCTACAATGAGCAGTTCTTC. V is TRBV25-1 and J is TRBJ2-1, with a tentative D call TRBD2 (5 bases). The V end lost 7 bases, the J end lost 3 bases, and 16 bases lay between the germline ends. The CDR3 consists of 15 residues. In germline, CDR1 is MGHDK, CDR2 SYGVNS.

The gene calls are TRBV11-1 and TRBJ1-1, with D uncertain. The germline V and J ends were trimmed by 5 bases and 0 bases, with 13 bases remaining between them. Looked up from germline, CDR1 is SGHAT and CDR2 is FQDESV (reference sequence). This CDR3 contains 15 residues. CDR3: CASSPEGAMNTEAFF. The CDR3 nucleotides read TGTGCCAGCAGCCCTGAAGGTGCTATGAACACTGAAGCTTTCTTT.